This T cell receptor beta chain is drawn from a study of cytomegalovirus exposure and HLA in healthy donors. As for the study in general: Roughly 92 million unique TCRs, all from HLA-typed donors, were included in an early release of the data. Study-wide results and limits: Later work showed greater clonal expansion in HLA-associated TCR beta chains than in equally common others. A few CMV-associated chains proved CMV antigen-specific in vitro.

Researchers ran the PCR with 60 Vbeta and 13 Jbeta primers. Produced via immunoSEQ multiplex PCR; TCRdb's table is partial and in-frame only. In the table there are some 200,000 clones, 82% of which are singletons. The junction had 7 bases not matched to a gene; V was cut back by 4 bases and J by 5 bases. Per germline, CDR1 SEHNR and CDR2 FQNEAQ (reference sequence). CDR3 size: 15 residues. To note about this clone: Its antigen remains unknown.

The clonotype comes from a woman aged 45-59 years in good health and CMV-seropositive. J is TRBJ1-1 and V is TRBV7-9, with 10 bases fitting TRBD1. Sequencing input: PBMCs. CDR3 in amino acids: CASSSRQGAYTEAFF. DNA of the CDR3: TGTGCCAGCAGCTCCAGACAGGGGGCTTATACTGAAGCTTTCTTT.